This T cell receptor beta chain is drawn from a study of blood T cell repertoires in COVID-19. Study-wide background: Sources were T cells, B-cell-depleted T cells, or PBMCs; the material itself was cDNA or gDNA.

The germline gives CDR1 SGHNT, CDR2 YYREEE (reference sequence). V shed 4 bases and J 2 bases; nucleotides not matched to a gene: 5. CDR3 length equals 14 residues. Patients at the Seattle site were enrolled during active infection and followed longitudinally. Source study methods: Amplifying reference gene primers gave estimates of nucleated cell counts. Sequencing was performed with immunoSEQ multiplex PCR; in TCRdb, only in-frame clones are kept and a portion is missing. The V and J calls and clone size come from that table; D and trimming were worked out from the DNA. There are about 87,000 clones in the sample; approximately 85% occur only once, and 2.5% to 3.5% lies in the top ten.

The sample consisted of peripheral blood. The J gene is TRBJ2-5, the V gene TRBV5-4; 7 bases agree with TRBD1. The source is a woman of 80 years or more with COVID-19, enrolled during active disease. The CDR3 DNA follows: TGTGCCAGCAGCCCAGGGGGTCGGCAAGAGACCCAGTACTTC. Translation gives CASSPGGRQETQYF.